This T cell receptor beta chain was captured by sequencing in a study of T cell responses to AZD1222 COVID-19 vaccine. Notes on the study in general: Females made up more of the donors, who were largely white British, and clonal diversity may have come out too low.

It was second doses at about 4 or about 12 weeks that were pooled. Remarks on this clone: Its target is not known.

Only in-frame clones appear in the TCRdb table, and some are missing; sequencing was by immunoSEQ multiplex PCR. The table has some 110,000 clones, 85% to 95% seen once. This sequence was found in an adult who received the AZD1222 COVID-19 vaccine. Sequences were derived from peripheral blood, sampled 28 days after the second AZD1222 dose.

The CDR3 DNA reads as TGTGCCAGCAGTTACATCGGCGGGAGGGTAGATACGCAGTATTTT. Its protein product is CASSYIGGRVDTQYF. The gene calls are TRBV6-5 and TRBJ2-3; TRBD2 agrees at 9 bases. This CDR3 comprises 15 residues. Germline V gene lookup returns CDR1 MNHEY and CDR2 SVGAGI. J gave up 5 bases and V 2 bases, and 5 bases lay outside the gene matches.